The 6 T cell receptor beta chains below all came from one sample that was sequenced in a study of vaccination and CD4 T cells after COVID-19 (dated by TCRdb to 2022 to 2024). Explained via the paper, the treatment or condition label denotes: roughly nine-day PBMC culture with coronavirus spike peptide pools or control peptides (ViraFEST assay). The method behind the library was PCR. The reads were generated on an Illumina iSeq 100. DNA from cultured CD4+ T cells was subjected to TCR sequencing with the Oncomine TCR Beta short-read assay at the Johns Hopkins FTIC core. TCRdb reanalyzed the raw reads on its own, using fastp at Q25 for trimming and MiXCR for clone calling, and kept in-frame beta chains. Records with the same CDR3 protein are collapsed into one entry carrying the most frequent genes and DNA. The sample records approximately 9,800 distinct CDR3 sequences, roughly two thirds of which are singletons. Around a quarter of the sample rests with the top ten.

The antigens of these receptors remain unknown. Sequencing was performed on CD4+ T cells from blood, cultured in vitro. Every receptor here comes from a human donor who had recovered from COVID-19.

Only a few counts were recorded for this clonotype. J is TRBJ1-1 and V is TRBV19; no definite D call. Germline V gene sequence: CDR1 LNHDA, CDR2 SQIVND (reference sequence). Trimming stripped 2 bases from V and 5 bases from J, with 9 bases between. CDR3 length: 13 amino acids. The CDR3 sequence is CASSILVGTEAFF. The CDR3 nucleotides are TGTGCCAGTAGTATACTTGTGGGGACTGAAGCTTTCTTT.

The V and J genes are TRBV5-8 and TRBJ1-1; no clear D. V lost 10 bases, J lost 1 base, and 14 bases lay in between. The CDR3 length is 13 residues. Germline lookup yields CDR1 SGHTS and CDR2 YDEGEE. The CDR3 nucleotides read TGTGCCGGAAGACGGCAATCGAACACTGAAGCTTTCTTT. This encodes CAGRRQSNTEAFF. Full variable domain (rest looked up from reference TRBV5-8 and TRBJ1-1): EAGVTQSPTHLIKTRGQQATLRCSPISGHTSVYWYQQALGLGLQFLLWYDEGEERNRGNFPPRFSGRQFPNYSSELNVNALELEDSALYLCAGRRQSNTEAFFGQGTRLTVV.

Notes on this clonotype: Mismatch with germline at one junction end may stem from a read error. This chain connects TRBV7-2 to TRBJ1-1; possibly TRBD1 for D (5 bases). Per germline, CDR1 SGHTA and CDR2 FQGNSA. CDR3 length equals 14 residues. The chain's CDR3 is CASSLRTPSAEAFF. The CDR3 nucleotides are TGCGCCAGCAGCCTTAGGACACCGAGCGCCGAAGCTTTCTTT.

This CDR3 reads CASSTQGGWEPQHF. CDR3 bases: TGTGCCAGCAGCACCCAGGGGGGGTGGGAGCCCCAGCATTTT. This rearrangement joins TRBV7-2 to TRBJ1-5; 7 bases line up with TRBD1. V lost 5 bases to trimming and J lost 8 bases; unmatched junction nucleotides: 9. The CDR3 runs to 14 residues. CDR1 SGHTA and CDR2 FQGNSA come from the germline V gene.

J is TRBJ2-7 and V is TRBV11-3; D is undetermined. CDR1 is SGHNT and CDR2 is YENEEA in the germline V gene. The ends were cut back, 3 bases at V and 2 bases at J, with 17 bases in the middle. This CDR3 has 16 residues. The CDR3 coding sequence is TGTGCCAGCAGCTTGCTTCTGGGCAACCAACCCTACGAGCAGTACTTC. Residues: CASSLLLGNQPYEQYF.

J is TRBJ1-6 and V is TRBV5-1, with D possibly TRBD1 on 5 matching bases. In germline, CDR1 is SGHRS, CDR2 YFSETQ. This CDR3 has 16 residues. Trimming took off 4 bases at V and 10 bases at J, with 21 bases between the two ends. In DNA form, the CDR3 reads TGCGCCAGCAGCAAAGAACCAGGGTGGGCGGACTCACCCCTCCACTTT. This codes for CASSKEPGWADSPLHF.